This T cell receptor beta chain is from a study of long-term antiretroviral therapy in people with HIV. The run of the v3.0 immunoSEQ assay was at survey level. Assay used: immunoSEQ multiplex PCR; TCRdb lists only in-frame clones, some missing. The sample includes tens of thousands of clones, over 65% of them seen just once. To note about this clone: What it binds is not known.

Trimming stripped 1 base from V and 1 base from J, with 32 bases between. CDR3 length: 23 residues. The V gene's germline CDR1 is KGHSH and CDR2 LQKENI. Points from the study as a whole: Compared with controls, HIV repertoires showed narrower CDR3 length ranges.

This chain joins TRBV18 and TRBJ2-1; D may correspond to TRBD1 or TRBD2 (5 bases each). The material sequenced was unsorted PBMCs, taken 5.9 years after starting antiretroviral therapy. The source of this sequence is a man aged 30 to 39 with HIV. For the CDR3, the DNA is TGTGCCAGCTCACCACTAAGGGGACCTACTAGGTGGCTACCCGAGGATTCCTACAATGAGCAGTTCTTC. It codes for CASSPLRGPTRWLPEDSYNEQFF.